The rows below give T cell receptor beta chains drawn from one sample of a study of post-analysis software for immune sequencing data. TCRdb fed the PCR reads into MiXCR, producing one record per CDR3 protein. The sample has around 500,000 distinct CDR3 sequences; roughly 34% are singletons. Sequenced: blood. These receptors originate from a girl aged 2 to 17 with multiple sclerosis. The CDR3 runs from the conserved cysteine through the conserved F or W. D genes are given only for firm matches. A row's size may be missing; if present it is once, few, many or a size class.

j_gene,abundance,v_gene,d_gene,CDR3nt,CDR3aa
TRBJ2-3,NA,TRBV7-9,NA,TGTGCCAGCAGCCGGCCTTCCCGGGTTCGGAGCACAGATACGCAGTATTTT,CASSRPSRVRSTDTQYF
TRBJ2-5,NA,TRBV7-9,NA,TGTGCCAGCAGCTTAGCCGCAGACAAGAAGACCCAGTACTTC,CASSLAADKKTQYF
TRBJ2-5,few,TRBV20-1,NA,TGCAGTGCTCAGAGGGAAGGGACCCAGTACTTC,CSAQREGTQYF
TRBJ2-5,NA,TRBV5-6,NA,TGTGCCAGCAGCCAATCTGGGCCTCAAGAGACCCAGTACTTC,CASSQSGPQETQYF
TRBJ2-3,NA,TRBV20-1,TRBD1,TGCAGTGCTAGAGACGAACAGGGGTCCACAGATACGCAGTATTTT,CSARDEQGSTDTQYF
TRBJ1-2,NA,TRBV12-3/TRBV12-4,NA,TGTGCCAGCAGTTTAGACTATGGCTACACCTTC,CASSLDYGYTF
TRBJ2-3,NA,TRBV24-1,NA,TGTGCCACCGAGGGGGTTAGCACAGATACGCAGTATTTT,CATEGVSTDTQYF
TRBJ2-3,few,TRBV24-1,TRBD1,TGTGCCACCAGTGATCACCGGGACAGGGACACAGATACGCAGTATTTT,CATSDHRDRDTDTQYF
TRBJ2-4,NA,TRBV20-1,NA,TGCAGTGCTAGTCGAGGAAACATTCAGTACTTC,CSASRGNIQYF
TRBJ2-3,NA,TRBV21-1,NA,TGTGCCAGCTGGGCCCGTGGGGGACTGAGCACAGATACGCAGTATTTT,CASWARGGLSTDTQYF
TRBJ2-1,NA,TRBV7-9,NA,TGTGCCAGCAGCGCCAGAGTTAATGAGCAGTTCTTC,CASSARVNEQFF
TRBJ2-1,NA,TRBV10-1,TRBD1,TGCGCCAGCAGTGAAGGGGGCCAGGATGAGCAGTTCTTC,CASSEGGQDEQFF
TRBJ2-5,few,TRBV5-1,TRBD1,TGCGCCAGCAGCCTGGGAGACAGGGCGTACCAAGAGACCCAGTACTTC,CASSLGDRAYQETQYF
TRBJ1-5,NA,TRBV15,NA,TGTGCCACCAGTGACTGGGGGACACGCCGCGTCCATCAGCCCCAGCATTTT,CATSDWGTRRVHQPQHF
TRBJ2-3,NA,TRBV29-1,NA,TGCAGCGCCGAAGGTGGCAGATACACAGATACGCAGTATTTT,CSAEGGRYTDTQYF
TRBJ2-5,NA,TRBV11-2,NA,TGTGCCAGCAGCCTCCCCTCTCGACGGAATCAAGAGACCCAGTACTTC,CASSLPSRRNQETQYF
TRBJ2-1,NA,TRBV14,TRBD2,TGTGCCGGCAGCCCCGGACTAGCGGGGGGGACTGAGCAGTTCTTC,CAGSPGLAGGTEQFF
TRBJ1-2,NA,TRBV5-1,NA,TGCGCCAGCAGCTTAAATTCAGGGCCTGGCTATGGCTACACCTTC,CASSLNSGPGYGYTF
TRBJ2-5,few,TRBV3-1,TRBD2,TGTGCCAGCAGCCCACCGAGCGGGGGAAGAGAGACCCAGTACTTC,CASSPPSGGRETQYF
TRBJ1-2,NA,TRBV6-2/TRBV6-3,NA,TGTGCCAGCACCTCTATTGGGGGAGAAAGGCGTGGCTACACCTTC,CASTSIGGERRGYTF
TRBJ1-2,NA,TRBV14,TRBD1,TGTGCCAGCAGCCAGACAGGGCATGGCTACACCTTC,CASSQTGHGYTF
TRBJ2-7,few,TRBV6-1,TRBD1,TGTGCCAGCATTCCCCCCTTAGGGGACAGGGGGACCCACGAGCAGTACTTC,CASIPPLGDRGTHEQYF
TRBJ2-7,NA,TRBV7-2,TRBD1,TGTGCCAGCAGCTTATTGGGACAGTTCCCGTCCCACGAGCAGTACTTC,CASSLLGQFPSHEQYF
TRBJ2-5,few,TRBV4-2,NA,TGTGCCAGCAGCCTCCTTGGGGGCAGCGGCGAAGAGACCCAGTACTTC,CASSLLGGSGEETQYF
TRBJ1-6,NA,TRBV6-6,NA,TGTGCCAGCAGTTACCGGCAGGGTTCTTCACCCCTCCACTTT,CASSYRQGSSPLHF
TRBJ2-3,few,TRBV6-6,NA,TGTGCCAGCAGTTACACCCTAGGGACAACCACATTAGATACGCAGTATTTT,CASSYTLGTTTLDTQYF
TRBJ2-1,few,TRBV7-2,NA,TGTGCCAGCACCCCTTCTTCCCGACGGGGGGCTCCCTACAATGAGCAGTTCTTC,CASTPSSRRGAPYNEQFF
TRBJ2-2,NA,TRBV9,NA,TGTGCCAGCAGCGTAGCTACAGGAGCCGGGGAGCTGTTTTTT,CASSVATGAGELFF
TRBJ1-1,few,TRBV6-5,NA,TGTGCCAGCAGTTGGGGCCAGGGGACTGAAGCTTTCTTT,CASSWGQGTEAFF
TRBJ2-7,few,TRBV12-3/TRBV12-4,NA,TGTGCCAGCAGTTTATGGTCTGGGGCCGAGCAGTACTTC,CASSLWSGAEQYF
TRBJ2-1,NA,TRBV27,NA,TGTGCCAGCAGTCCCTATTCCCCCATAGGACTTGACAATGAGCAGTTCTTC,CASSPYSPIGLDNEQFF
TRBJ2-2,NA,TRBV5-1,NA,TGCGCCAGCAGTCGCGGCGGGGAGCTGTTTTTT,CASSRGGELFF
TRBJ2-5,NA,TRBV29-1,NA,TGCAGCGTTGACAGGGCGGGTCAGTACCAAGAGACCCAGTACTTC,CSVDRAGQYQETQYF
TRBJ1-2,NA,TRBV12-3/TRBV12-4,NA,TGTGCCAGCAGTTTAGTACGGGAGGGCCCTCAGGGCTACACCTTC,CASSLVREGPQGYTF
TRBJ2-7,few,TRBV6-6,NA,TGTGCCAGCAACTTTGCCGGGACGCAATCCTACGAGCAGTACTTC,CASNFAGTQSYEQYF
TRBJ2-7,few,TRBV15,TRBD2,TGTGCCACCAGCAGAGCGGGGGGGCTCTACGAGCAGTACTTC,CATSRAGGLYEQYF
TRBJ2-3,few,TRBV20-1,TRBD2,TGCAGTGCTAGAGATCACCGGCGGGGGGGCACAGATACGCAGTATTTT,CSARDHRRGGTDTQYF
TRBJ2-7,few,TRBV6-5,NA,TGTGCCAGCAGTCGCCGGGCAGGGCTTTACGAGCAGTACTTC,CASSRRAGLYEQYF